This T cell receptor beta chain came from a study of CD4+ T cells in melanoma. Study conclusions and caveats: A reported correlation linked neoantigen-specific CD4+ T cells to CD8+, macrophage and B cell function.

On this clone: Its antigen remains unknown.

CDR3 length: 13 amino acids. The germline V gene encodes CDR1 MNHNS and CDR2 SASEGT. Trimming pared 6 bases from V and 8 bases from J, leaving 14 bases between. The repertoire was sequenced with immunoSEQ multiplex PCR; TCRdb's copy has only in-frame clones and lacks some. The sample has fewer than 55,000 clones, roughly 87% seen once. The sequencing input was peripheral blood. V usage is TRBV6-1 and J usage is TRBJ1-3; D remains unclear. The sequence derives from a human donor with melanoma. The CDR3 nucleotides read TGTGCCAGCAGGACAAGCCGTCGGGACACCATATATTTT. The encoded protein is CASRTSRRDTIYF.